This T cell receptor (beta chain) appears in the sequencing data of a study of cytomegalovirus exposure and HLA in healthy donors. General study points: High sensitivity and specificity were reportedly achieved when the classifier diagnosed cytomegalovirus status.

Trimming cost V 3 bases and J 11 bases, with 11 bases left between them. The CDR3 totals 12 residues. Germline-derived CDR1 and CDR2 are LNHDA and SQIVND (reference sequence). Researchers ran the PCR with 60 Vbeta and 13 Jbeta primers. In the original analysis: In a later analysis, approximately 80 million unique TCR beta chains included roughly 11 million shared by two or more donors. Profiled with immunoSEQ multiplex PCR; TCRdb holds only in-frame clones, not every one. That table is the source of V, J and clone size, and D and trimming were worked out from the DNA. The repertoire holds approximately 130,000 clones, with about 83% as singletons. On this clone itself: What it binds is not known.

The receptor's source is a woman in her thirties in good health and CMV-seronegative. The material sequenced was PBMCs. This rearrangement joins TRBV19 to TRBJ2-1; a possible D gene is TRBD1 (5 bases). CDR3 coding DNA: TGTGCCAGTAGTATCTCGGACATCCAGCAGTTCTTC. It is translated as CASSISDIQQFF.